This TCR beta chain is from a study of blood T cell repertoires in COVID-19. This CDR3 has 15 residues. Germline values: CDR1 SGHRS, CDR2 YFSETQ. V was trimmed by 4 bases and J by 3 bases, leaving 13 bases between them. Per the authors' pipeline: Cell counts per sample came from amplifying reference gene primers. TCRdb's table, derived via immunoSEQ multiplex PCR, lists solely in-frame clones and lacks some. That table gives V, J and clone size, and the DNA gave D and trimming. The top ten clones hold roughly 1.7% of a sample with 120,000 to 150,000 clones, roughly four fifths of them seen once. Enrollees, roughly 18 to 95 years old, lived in 24 US areas. The study assigned cohorts using participant-reported clinical history. During the 2 weeks before they entered the study, exposed participants had met someone with a PCR-confirmed or clinician-diagnosed COVID-19 case.

V and J are TRBV5-1 and TRBJ1-4, with D tentatively TRBD1 (6 bases). The TCR was taken from a woman younger than 30 who had been exposed to COVID-19. Sequenced input: PBMCs or T cells enriched from blood (not recorded which). CDR3 sequence (DNA): TGCGCCAGCAGCCCCATGGGACAACCTAATGAAAAACTGTTTTTT. Translated, it gives CASSPMGQPNEKLFF.